The 5 T cell receptor beta chains below were found in one sample sequenced in a study of cytomegalovirus exposure and HLA in healthy donors. Use of 60 Vbeta and 13 Jbeta primers characterized the PCR. The method was immunoSEQ multiplex PCR; TCRdb's version includes in-frame clones alone and lacks a portion of them. The sample has about 180,000 clones, 75% to 80% seen once. The specimen was PBMCs. Every receptor here comes from a man aged 40-50 years in good health and CMV-seropositive.

The chain joins TRBV28 to TRBJ2-7, with D tentatively TRBD1 (6 bases). The CDR3 sequence is 15 residues long. Per the germline V gene, CDR1 is MDHEN and CDR2 is SYDVKM. Trimming pared 4 bases from V and 4 bases from J, leaving 17 bases between. The CDR3 bases are TGTGCCAGCAGTTCACAGGGCTCTGGGTTTTACGAGCAGTACTTC. This encodes CASSSQGSGFYEQYF.

The chain recombines TRBV6-5 with TRBJ2-5, with 11 positions matching TRBD2. The ends lost 2 bases at V and 4 bases at J; junction bases unmatched: 3. CDR1 MNHEY and CDR2 SVGAGI come from the germline V gene. The CDR3 is 15 residues long. The CDR3, as DNA: TGTGCCAGCAGTTACGGGACTAGCGGTCCAGAGACCCAGTACTTC. It specifies CASSYGTSGPETQYF.

The chain employs TRBV5-1 and TRBJ2-7; 7 nucleotides line up with TRBD1. CDR1 is SGHRS and CDR2 is YFSETQ in the germline V gene. This CDR3 has 14 amino acids. J was trimmed by 5 bases and V by 4 bases; bases with no gene match: 9. This CDR3 is CASSQDRIQDEQYF. CDR3 DNA sequence: TGCGCCAGCAGCCAGGACAGGATACAAGACGAGCAGTACTTC.

The chain has TRBV19 and TRBJ2-1; a possible D gene is TRBD2 (6 bases). This CDR3 has 15 amino acids. The V end lost 0 bases, the J end lost 6 bases, and 12 bases lay between the germline ends. CDR1 and CDR2 from the germline V gene are LNHDA and SQIVND (reference sequence). The CDR3 nucleotides read TGTGCCAGTAGTATAGAGACTAGATATCCCAATGAGCAGTTCTTC. Protein: CASSIETRYPNEQFF.

DNA for the CDR3: TGCGCCAGCAGAGGACTAGCGGGAATAAGGGGCAATGAGCAGTTCTTC. Residues: CASRGLAGIRGNEQFF. V and J are TRBV10-2 and TRBJ2-1, with 12 bases identical to TRBD2. J was trimmed by 6 bases and V by 6 bases; bases with no gene match: 9. Germline V gene lookup returns CDR1 WSHSY and CDR2 SAAADI. CDR3 length: 16 residues.